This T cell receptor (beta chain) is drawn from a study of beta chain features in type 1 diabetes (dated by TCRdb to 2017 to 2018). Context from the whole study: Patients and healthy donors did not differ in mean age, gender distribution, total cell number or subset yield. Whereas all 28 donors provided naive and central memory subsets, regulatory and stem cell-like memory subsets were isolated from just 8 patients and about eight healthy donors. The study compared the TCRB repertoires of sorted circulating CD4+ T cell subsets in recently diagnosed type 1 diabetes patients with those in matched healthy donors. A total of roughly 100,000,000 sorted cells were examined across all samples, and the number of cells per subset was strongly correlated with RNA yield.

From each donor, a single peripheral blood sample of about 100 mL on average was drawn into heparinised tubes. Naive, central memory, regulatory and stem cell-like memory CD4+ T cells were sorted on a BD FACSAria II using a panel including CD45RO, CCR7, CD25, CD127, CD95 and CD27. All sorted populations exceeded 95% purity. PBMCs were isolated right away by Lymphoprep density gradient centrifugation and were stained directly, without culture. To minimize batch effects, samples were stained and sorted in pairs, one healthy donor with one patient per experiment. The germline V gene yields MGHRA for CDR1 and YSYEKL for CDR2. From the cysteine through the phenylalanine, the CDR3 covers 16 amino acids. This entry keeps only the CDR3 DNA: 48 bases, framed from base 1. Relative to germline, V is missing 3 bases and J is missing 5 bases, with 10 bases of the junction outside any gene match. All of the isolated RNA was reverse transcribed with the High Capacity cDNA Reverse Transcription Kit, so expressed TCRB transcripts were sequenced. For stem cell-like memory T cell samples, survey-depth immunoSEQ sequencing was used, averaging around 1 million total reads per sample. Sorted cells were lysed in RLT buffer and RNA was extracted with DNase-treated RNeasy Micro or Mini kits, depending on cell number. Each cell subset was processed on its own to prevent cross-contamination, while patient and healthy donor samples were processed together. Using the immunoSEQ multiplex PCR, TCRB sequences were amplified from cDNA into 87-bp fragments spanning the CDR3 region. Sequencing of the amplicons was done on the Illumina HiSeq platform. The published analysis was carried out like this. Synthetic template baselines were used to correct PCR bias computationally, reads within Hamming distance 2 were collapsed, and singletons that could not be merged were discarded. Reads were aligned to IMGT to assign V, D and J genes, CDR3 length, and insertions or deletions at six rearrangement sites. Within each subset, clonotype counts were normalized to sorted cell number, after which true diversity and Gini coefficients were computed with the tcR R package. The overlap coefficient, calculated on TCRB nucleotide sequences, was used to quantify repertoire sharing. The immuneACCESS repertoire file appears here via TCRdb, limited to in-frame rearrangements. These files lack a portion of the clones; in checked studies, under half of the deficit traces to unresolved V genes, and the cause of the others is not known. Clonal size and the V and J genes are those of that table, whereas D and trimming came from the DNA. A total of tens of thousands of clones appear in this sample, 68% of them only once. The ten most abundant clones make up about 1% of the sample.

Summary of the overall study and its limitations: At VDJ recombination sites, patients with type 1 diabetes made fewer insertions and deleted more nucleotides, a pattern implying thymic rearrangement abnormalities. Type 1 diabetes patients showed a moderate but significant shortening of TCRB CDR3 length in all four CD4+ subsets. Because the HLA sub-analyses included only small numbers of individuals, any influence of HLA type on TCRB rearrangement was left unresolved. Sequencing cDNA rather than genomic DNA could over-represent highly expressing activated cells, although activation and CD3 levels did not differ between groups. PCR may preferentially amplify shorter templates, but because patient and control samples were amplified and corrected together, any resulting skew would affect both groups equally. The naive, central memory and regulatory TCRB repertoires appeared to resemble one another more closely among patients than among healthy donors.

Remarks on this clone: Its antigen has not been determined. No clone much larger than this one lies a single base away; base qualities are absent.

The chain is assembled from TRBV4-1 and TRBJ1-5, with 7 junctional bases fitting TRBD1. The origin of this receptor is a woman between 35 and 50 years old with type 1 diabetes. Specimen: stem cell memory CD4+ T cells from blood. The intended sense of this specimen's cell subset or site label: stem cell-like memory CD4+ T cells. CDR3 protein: CASSQPLQGPYQPQHF. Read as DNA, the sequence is TGCGCCAGCAGCCAGCCGTTACAGGGGCCATATCAGCCCCAGCATTTT.